This T cell receptor beta chain comes out of a study of beta chain features in type 1 diabetes. In regard to this clone: Its antigen is not known.

J lost 6 bases, V lost 3 bases, and 11 bases had no gene match. The CDR3 is 18 residues long. Per the germline V gene, CDR1 is MGHDK and CDR2 is SYGVNS. General study findings and limits: All four CD4+ subsets from Type 1 diabetes patients carried moderately but significantly shorter TCRB CDR3s. PCR might favor shorter templates, equally in patients and controls. At VDJ recombination sites, type 1 diabetes patients had fewer insertions and more deleted nucleotides.

Expressed TCRB transcripts got sequenced, as all isolated RNA was reverse transcribed. The table came from immunoSEQ multiplex PCR; TCRdb's copy has only in-frame clones and leaves some out. The top ten clones hold less than 0.04% of a sample with 500,000 to 850,000 clones, more than 12% of them seen once. This TCR derives from a man aged 18 to 30 with type 1 diabetes. Sequenced input: naive CD4+ T cells from blood. The chain carries TRBV25-1 and TRBJ2-1, with 13 bases that match TRBD2. The DNA for the CDR3 is TGTGCCAGCAGTGATCCCGGACTAGCGGGGGTAAGATTCAATGAGCAGTTCTTC. Translated: CASSDPGLAGVRFNEQFF.